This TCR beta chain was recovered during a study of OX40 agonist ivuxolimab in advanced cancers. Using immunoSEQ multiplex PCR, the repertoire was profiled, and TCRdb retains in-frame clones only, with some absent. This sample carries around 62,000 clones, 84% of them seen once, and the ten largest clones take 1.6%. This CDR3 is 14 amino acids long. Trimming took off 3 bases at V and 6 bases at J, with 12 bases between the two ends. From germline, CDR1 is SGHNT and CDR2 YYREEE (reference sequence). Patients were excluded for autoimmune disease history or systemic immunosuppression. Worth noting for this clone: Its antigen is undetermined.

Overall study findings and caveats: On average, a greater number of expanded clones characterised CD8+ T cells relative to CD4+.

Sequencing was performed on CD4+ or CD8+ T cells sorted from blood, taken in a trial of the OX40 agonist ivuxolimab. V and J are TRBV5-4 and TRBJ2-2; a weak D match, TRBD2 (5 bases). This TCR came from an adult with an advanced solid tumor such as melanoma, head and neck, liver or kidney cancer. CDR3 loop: CASSSGQRAGELFF. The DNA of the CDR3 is TGTGCCAGCAGCTCCGGGCAGAGGGCCGGGGAGCTGTTTTTT.